This T cell receptor (delta chain) originates from a study of gamma-delta T cells after stem cell transplantation. TCRdb re-called the RT-PCR reads using CATT. Of 10,000 to 13,000 delta-chain clones in the sample, about two fifths were seen once. The germline V gene has CDR1 TSWWSYY and CDR2 QGS. After removal of 4 bases from V and 7 bases from J, the junction contained 21 bases not matched to a gene. This CDR3 is built from 18 residues. What was sequenced was gamma-delta T cells. The sequence was collected from a human donor. It is not recorded whose cells these are; they may come from a transplant donor. The chain employs TRDV1 and TRDJ1; TRDD3 matches at 7 bases. CDR3 residues: CALGGPSGGIPRGSKLIF. The CDR3 DNA reads as TGTGCTCTTGGGGGGCCGTCTGGAGGGATACCTCGGGGATCTAAACTCATCTTT.